This T cell receptor beta chain was sequenced for a study of cytomegalovirus exposure and HLA in healthy donors. Study details: Among the roughly 370 genotyped donors, around 81% were placed in the Caucasian-associated ancestry cluster.

The primer mix had 60 Vbeta and 13 Jbeta primers. Data came from immunoSEQ multiplex PCR; TCRdb stores just in-frame clones and leaves some out. The repertoire shows around 140,000 clones; the top ten hold less than 2%. Concerning this clone: Its antigen is unknown.

Findings of the study overall: It was taken for granted in presence/absence analyses that sequencing depth across donors was roughly uniform. In a later analysis, productive TCRs from donors in an Asian-associated ancestry cluster reportedly carried fewer N-insertions than the cohort mean. In a later analysis, V- and J-gene trimming of beta chains associated with a DCLRE1C missense variant, replicated independently.

Sample: PBMCs. The sequence came from a man aged 18 to 29 in good health and CMV-seronegative.

The DNA of the CDR3 is TGTGCCAGCAGCGACAGGGGAAAGGTAGGAGCCACTGAAGCTTTCTTT. Its translation is CASSDRGKVGATEAFF. J is TRBJ1-1 and V is TRBV11-1; the match to TRBD1 covers 8 bases. The ends lost 5 bases at V and 4 bases at J; junction bases unmatched: 12. CDR1 and CDR2 (germline): SGHAT, FQDESV (reference sequence). The CDR3 is 16 amino acids.